These T cell receptor beta chains were read from a single sample in a study of coeliac disease. TCRdb's table, derived via immunoSEQ multiplex PCR, lists solely in-frame clones and lacks some. The sample yields more than 2,000 clones, under 70% seen once. The sequencing sample was made of lamina propria lymphocytes from the gut. These receptor sequences come from a woman between 65 and 79 years old with celiac disease on a gluten-free diet. Both conserved end residues are part of each CDR3. The D gene is left open where the match is weak. Clone size is shown for a subset of rows, as once, few, many or a class of expanded clone.

j_gene | d_gene | v_gene | abundance | CDR3aa | CDR3nt
TRBJ1-6 | NA | TRBV11-2 | NA | CASSLTAGSPLHF | TGTGCCAGCAGCTTAACGGCGGGGTCACCCCTCCACTTT
TRBJ2-3 | NA | TRBV20-1 | NA | CSARQGDTQYF | TGCAGTGCTAGACAGGGAGATACGCAGTATTTT
TRBJ1-2 | NA | TRBV28 | NA | CASSFESQGANYGYTF | TGTGCCAGCAGTTTTGAGAGCCAGGGCGCTAACTATGGCTACACCTTC
TRBJ1-1 | NA | TRBV28 | few | CAVGSPAFF | TGTGCCGTGGGCAGCCCAGCTTTCTTT
TRBJ1-1 | TRBD1 | TRBV28 | NA | CASSFRQGAYTEAFF | TGTGCCAGCAGTTTCAGGCAGGGGGCGTACACTGAAGCTTTCTTT
TRBJ2-1 | TRBD2 | TRBV5-1 | NA | CASSLFKTSDEQFF | TGTGCCAGCAGCTTGTTCAAGACTAGCGATGAGCAGTTCTTC
TRBJ2-1 | NA | TRBV20-1 | NA | CSAWGRLEQFF | TGCAGTGCTTGGGGGCGCTTGGAGCAGTTCTTC
TRBJ2-1 | TRBD2 | TRBV18 | few | CASSPLDGTSGRPTNEQFF | TGTGCCAGCTCACCGCTGGATGGGACTAGCGGGAGGCCTACCAATGAGCAGTTCTTC
TRBJ1-2 | NA | TRBV6-1 | few | CASRHPIQQGPGYTF | TGTGCCAGCAGGCACCCGATCCAGCAGGGGCCAGGCTACACCTTC
TRBJ1-3 | NA | TRBV7-2 | NA | CASGLGHASGNTIYF | TGTGCCAGCGGCTTAGGACACGCCTCTGGAAACACCATATATTTT
TRBJ1-1 | TRBD1 | TRBV7-8 | NA | CASSLGTGIVNTEAFF | TGTGCCAGCAGCTTAGGGACAGGGATTGTGAACACTGAAGCTTTCTTT
TRBJ2-2 | TRBD1 | TRBV7-6 | few | CASSLAKTGATNTGELFF | TGTGCCAGCAGCTTAGCAAAAACAGGGGCGACTAACACCGGGGAGCTGTTTTTT
TRBJ2-3 | TRBD2 | TRBV15 | few | CACGRPTDTQYF | TGTGCCTGCGGGAGGCCGACAGATACGCAGTATTTT
TRBJ2-5 | TRBD2 | TRBV15 | NA | CATSREVQRGPKETQYF | TGTGCCACCAGCAGAGAAGTTCAGCGGGGACCGAAAGAGACCCAGTACTTC
TRBJ1-6 | NA | TRBV7-9 | NA | CASNPLDEPYNSPLHF | TGTGCCAGCAACCCCCTAGATGAACCCTATAATTCCCCCCTCCACTTT
TRBJ1-4 | NA | TRBV30 | once | CAWSAGTHEKLFF | TGTGCCTGGAGTGCCGGGACTCACGAAAAACTGTTTTTT
TRBJ2-1 | NA | TRBV7-9 | once | CASQTGGRNEQFF | TGTGCCAGCCAAACCGGGGGACGGAATGAGCAGTTCTTC
TRBJ2-5 | NA | TRBV4-2 | NA | CASSLPGEETQYF | TGTGCCAGCAGCCTTCCGGGGGAAGAGACCCAGTACTTC
TRBJ2-5 | TRBD1 | TRBV2 | NA | CASSERRTGLQKETQYF | TGTGCCAGCAGTGAAAGGCGGACAGGGTTACAAAAAGAGACCCAGTACTTC
TRBJ1-6 | NA | TRBV5-1 | NA | CASSLDRKGNPWRPLHF | TGCGCCAGCAGCTTGGACAGGAAAGGGAACCCCTGGCGGCCCCTCCACTTT
TRBJ2-5 | NA | TRBV6-1 | NA | CASSKGDSSQETQYF | TGTGCCAGCAGCAAAGGGGACTCTAGCCAAGAGACCCAGTACTTC
TRBJ2-5 | NA | TRBV7-2 | NA | CASSFGAGETQYF | TGTGCCAGCAGCTTTGGGGCCGGAGAGACCCAGTACTTC
TRBJ2-1 | NA | TRBV28 | NA | CASKGGANEQFF | TGTGCCAGCAAGGGGGGGGCGAATGAGCAGTTCTTC
TRBJ1-2 | TRBD1 | TRBV7-9 | NA | CASSRDRNYGYTF | TGTGCCAGCAGCCGGGACAGAAACTATGGCTACACCTTC
TRBJ2-1 | TRBD2 | TRBV6-6 | NA | CASSYRTSGGGHEQFF | TGTGCCAGCAGTTACAGGACTAGCGGGGGTGGCCATGAGCAGTTCTTC
TRBJ2-1 | NA | TRBV20-1 | NA | CSISDYNEQFF | TGCAGTATCTCAGATTACAATGAGCAGTTCTTC
TRBJ2-5 | TRBD2 | TRBV5-1 | NA | CASSLGASGQETQYF | TGCGCCAGCAGCTTGGGCGCTAGCGGACAAGAGACCCAGTACTTC
TRBJ1-1 | NA | TRBV6-1 | NA | CASSANRATFF | TGTGCCAGCAGTGCGAACAGGGCAACTTTCTTT
TRBJ2-7 | NA | TRBV10-3 | NA | CAISDTNYEQYF | TGTGCCATCAGTGATACTAACTACGAGCAGTACTTC
TRBJ1-1 | NA | TRBV7-9 | once | CASSLVSGANTEAFF | TGTGCCAGCAGCTTAGTGTCAGGGGCGAACACTGAAGCTTTCTTT
TRBJ2-5 | TRBD2 | TRBV19 | once | CASRLAGETQYF | TGTGCCAGCCGACTAGCGGGCGAGACCCAGTACTTC
TRBJ1-1 | NA | TRBV5-4 | few | CASSKETGNTEAFF | TGTGCCAGCAGCAAAGAGACAGGGAACACTGAAGCTTTCTTT
TRBJ2-5 | NA | TRBV27 | NA | CASSFGTTGGETQYF | TGTGCCAGCAGTTTCGGGACAACGGGGGGAGAGACCCAGTACTTC
TRBJ1-1 | TRBD1 | TRBV7-2 | NA | CASSLDPNRGRTEAFF | TGTGCCAGCAGCTTAGACCCCAACAGGGGGCGGACTGAAGCTTTCTTT
TRBJ2-1 | NA | TRBV13 | few | CAIRRASEQFF | TGTGCCATCAGGAGGGCAAGTGAGCAGTTCTTC
TRBJ1-3 | NA | TRBV21-1 | NA | CASSTIRNTIYF | TGTGCCAGCAGCACCATTCGAAACACCATATATTTT
TRBJ1-1 | NA | TRBV18 | NA | CASSPGDTGPNTEAFF | TGTGCCAGCTCACCAGGGGACACCGGACCGAACACTGAAGCTTTCTTT
TRBJ2-7 | NA | TRBV2 | NA | CASSRQLTTYEQYF | TGTGCCAGCAGTCGTCAGCTTACTACCTACGAGCAGTACTTC
TRBJ2-2 | NA | TRBV7-9 | few | CASSLDGLSVRSGELFF | TGTGCCAGCAGCTTAGATGGGCTATCTGTGAGATCCGGGGAGCTGTTTTTT
TRBJ1-5 | NA | TRBV7-2 | NA | CASSLVGDSNQPQHF | TGTGCCAGCAGCTTAGTAGGGGATAGCAATCAGCCCCAGCATTTT
TRBJ2-1 | TRBD2 | TRBV4-1 | NA | CASSQEGLAGSSYNEQFF | TGCGCCAGCAGCCAAGAAGGACTAGCGGGGAGCTCCTACAATGAGCAGTTCTTC
TRBJ2-1 | NA | TRBV5-4 | NA | CASSLVQENNVEQFF | TGTGCCAGCAGCTTGGTCCAGGAAAACAATGTTGAGCAGTTCTTC
TRBJ2-6 | TRBD1 | TRBV27 | NA | CASTRTGGYGGANVLTF | TGTGCCAGCACCCGGACAGGGGGATATGGTGGGGCCAACGTCCTGACTTTC
TRBJ2-7 | TRBD1 | TRBV6-6 | few | CASSYGTGVYEQYF | TGTGCCAGCAGTTACGGGACAGGGGTTTACGAGCAGTACTTC
TRBJ2-1 | TRBD2 | TRBV5-5 | once | CASSPSGGPYNEQFF | TGTGCCAGCAGCCCTAGCGGGGGACCATACAATGAGCAGTTCTTC
TRBJ2-1 | TRBD2 | TRBV30 | few | CAWDPSGRERQFF | TGTGCCTGGGACCCAAGCGGGAGGGAGAGGCAGTTCTTC